Following are 10 T cell receptor beta chains from one sample sequenced in a study of T cell responses to AZD1222 COVID-19 vaccine (dated by TCRdb to the early 2020s). The time point label for this specimen denotes: baseline before first vaccination. Preparation of the library involved the immunoSEQ multiplex PCR assay. In TCRdb, the immuneACCESS table is reduced to in-frame sequences with V and J assigned. These tables do not hold every clone; where another copy was compared, an unresolved V gene accounts for under half, and the others remain unexplained. Recorded for this sample are approximately 140,000 clones; over 75% of them occurred a single time. About 3.4% of the sample is taken by the ten largest. The source was peripheral blood, collected on day 0 of AZD1222 vaccination. Receptor source: an adult in good health.

The J gene is TRBJ1-6, the V gene TRBV4-1, with D possibly being TRBD1 (5 bases). Trimming took 2 bases from V and 0 from J, leaving 8 bases between them. This CDR3 contains 16 residues. Germline CDR1 MGHRA, CDR2 YSYEKL. The CDR3 region is CASSQRQSSYNSPLHF. In nucleotides, the CDR3 is TGCGCCAGCAGCCAACGACAGAGCTCCTATAATTCACCCCTCCACTTT.

This clone occurred once. This chain links TRBV6-5 with TRBJ2-5, with D unclear. Germline V lookup: CDR1 MNHEY, CDR2 SVGAGI. The CDR3 has 15 amino acids. V dropped 5 bases and J dropped 5 bases, with 18 bases sitting between them. CDR3 bases: TGTGCCAGCAGTCCCGATCGTACTCGCCGGGAGACCCAGTACTTC. Translation gives CASSPDRTRRETQYF.

CDR3 nucleotide sequence: TGTGCCAGCAGCTTAATTGGCGGGAGGGCCTCGGGACAGTACTTC. Protein: CASSLIGGRASGQYF. V usage is TRBV5-4 and J usage is TRBJ2-7, with 9 bases matching TRBD2. This CDR3 spans 15 amino acids. After removal of 2 bases from V and 10 bases from J, the junction contained 13 bases not matched to a gene. Germline CDR1 SGHNT, CDR2 YYREEE (reference sequence).

This chain uses TRBV9 with TRBJ1-2; D not certain. The CDR3 is 15 residues long. CDR1 is SGDLS and CDR2 is YYNGEE in the germline V gene. V gave up 4 bases and J gave up 2 bases, with 15 bases separating them. The CDR3 sequence: CASSMDGLTNYGYTF. CDR3 in DNA: TGTGCCAGCAGCATGGACGGGCTAACGAACTATGGCTACACCTTC.

About this clone itself: One junction end does not reproduce the germline sequence, and a read error may be involved. This rearrangement joins TRBV19 to TRBJ2-7, with 14 bases matching TRBD2. Per the germline V gene, CDR1 is LNHDA and CDR2 is SQIVND (reference sequence). The CDR3 sequence is 18 residues long. The DNA of the CDR3 is TGTGCCAGTAGTATAGGCATGACTAGCGGGAGGGCCTCCCACGAGCAGTACTTC. Its protein product is CASSIGMTSGRASHEQYF.

V usage is TRBV5-1 and J usage is TRBJ2-1, with D maybe TRBD2 (6 bases). Trimming removed 4 bases from V and 0 bases from J, with 11 bases in between. Germline CDR1 reads SGHRS; CDR2 reads YFSETQ. The CDR3 spans 15 residues. CDR3 sequence: CASSPGGNSYNEQFF. The CDR3 DNA follows: TGCGCCAGCAGCCCCGGAGGGAACTCCTACAATGAGCAGTTCTTC.

The J gene is TRBJ1-2, the V gene TRBV7-9, with D unclear. V was clipped by 5 bases and J by 7 bases, with 17 bases between them. This CDR3 has 14 residues. Germline-derived CDR1 and CDR2 are SEHNR and FQNEAQ (reference sequence). The CDR3 nucleotides read TGTGCCAGCAGCATGGACCTTGTGAACGGTGGCTACACCTTC. This sequence encodes CASSMDLVNGGYTF.

The V gene is TRBV5-1, the J gene TRBJ1-2; the D is unclear. This CDR3 spans 17 amino acids. CDR1 and CDR2 from the germline V gene are SGHRS and YFSETQ. Trimming left V 0 bases short and J 0 bases short, with 15 bases between. The CDR3 sequence: CASSLDFSGRPNYGYTF. Here the CDR3 DNA reads TGCGCCAGCAGCTTGGATTTTAGCGGCAGACCTAACTATGGCTACACCTTC.

The rearrangement uses TRBV6-4 and TRBJ2-1, with D perhaps given as TRBD1 or TRBD2 (6 bases each). Germline V lookup: CDR1 MRHNA, CDR2 SNTAGT. This CDR3 is built from 15 residues. V lost 3 bases, J lost 4 bases, and 13 bases lay in between. The CDR3 spells CASSEGGGRYNEQFF. The CDR3 DNA reads as TGTGCCAGCAGTGAGGGTGGGGGGCGATACAATGAGCAGTTCTTC.

The rearrangement uses TRBV18 and TRBJ1-4; unclear D gene. Germline CDR1 KGHSH, CDR2 LQKENI. Trimming pared 5 bases from V and 5 bases from J, leaving 9 bases between. The CDR3 contains 13 residues. In DNA form, the CDR3 reads TGTGCCAGCTCAGGAGGTTCCAATGAAAAACTGTTTTTT. This sequence encodes CASSGGSNEKLFF. Combining the CDR3 with reference TRBV18 and TRBJ1-4 gives the whole variable domain NAGVMQNPRHLVRRRGQEARLRCSPMKGHSHVYWYRQLPEEGLKFMVYLQKENIIDESGMPKERFSAEFPKEGPSILRIQQVVRGDSAAYFCASSGGSNEKLFFGSGTQLSVL.